This record covers a single T cell receptor beta chain. Sequencing used immunoSEQ multiplex PCR; TCRdb keeps in-frame clones, though not all of them. Altogether about 72,000 clones are present, 80% to 90% being singletons, with the ten largest covering 28%. Trimming left V 8 bases short and J 8 bases short, with 13 bases between. Germline V gives CDR1 LNHDA, CDR2 SQIVND (reference sequence). This CDR3 spans 13 amino acids. This record comes from a study of T cell responses to AZD1222 COVID-19 vaccine. The sample consisted of peripheral blood, taken 28 days after the second AZD1222 dose. This chain joins TRBV19 and TRBJ1-6; D is uncertain. The receptor's source is an adult who received the AZD1222 COVID-19 vaccine. In nucleotides, the CDR3 is TGTGCCAGTGGCCGGGCCGGCGATTCACCCCTCCACTTT. As protein: CASGRAGDSPLHF.